Listed below are T cell receptor beta chains from one sample, sequenced in a study of CD8+ T cells in alopecia areata. Assay: immunoSEQ multiplex PCR; the TCRdb copy retains only in-frame clones and omits some. The data show about 160,000 clones, roughly two thirds seen once. The sample here was CD4+ T cells sorted from blood, taken at week 4, from a patient treated with tofacitinib. The receptors come from a human donor with alopecia areata. Each CDR3 is given with its conserved first and last residue. The D gene is left open where the match is weak. A row's size may be missing; if present it is once, few, many or a size class.

d_call: TRBD2
clone_size: .
j_call: TRBJ2-7
v_call: TRBV30
cdr3_aa: CAWSSAVFRGEYF
cdr3_nt: TGTGCCTGGAGTTCGGCGGTCTTTCGGGGGGAGTACTTC

d_call: .
clone_size: .
j_call: TRBJ1-6
v_call: TRBV4-3
cdr3_aa: CASTQGSGAISPLHF
cdr3_nt: TGCGCCAGCACCCAAGGATCCGGGGCGATTTCACCCCTCCACTTT

d_call: .
clone_size: .
j_call: TRBJ1-6
v_call: TRBV5-1
cdr3_aa: CASSSELDRSSSPLHF
cdr3_nt: TGCGCCAGCAGCTCCGAATTAGACAGGTCAAGTTCACCCCTCCACTTT

d_call: .
clone_size: few
j_call: TRBJ1-2
v_call: TRBV5-1
cdr3_aa: CASSLDSGRDYGYTF
cdr3_nt: TGCGCCAGCAGCTTGGACAGCGGACGAGACTATGGCTACACCTTC

d_call: .
clone_size: few
j_call: TRBJ2-5
v_call: TRBV30
cdr3_aa: CAWTQGFRTQYF
cdr3_nt: TGTGCCTGGACACAGGGATTTCGGACCCAGTACTTC

d_call: .
clone_size: few
j_call: TRBJ2-6
v_call: TRBV18
cdr3_aa: CASSPPGQNSGANVLTF
cdr3_nt: TGTGCCAGCTCACCACCCGGACAAAACTCTGGGGCCAACGTCCTGACTTTC

d_call: .
clone_size: .
j_call: TRBJ2-1
v_call: TRBV7-9
cdr3_aa: CASSLKAIF
cdr3_nt: TGTGCCAGCAGCTTAAAGGCAATCTTC

d_call: TRBD2
clone_size: few
j_call: TRBJ2-5
v_call: TRBV4-1
cdr3_aa: CASSQDSSASGEETQYF
cdr3_nt: TGCGCCAGCAGCCAAGATAGCTCGGCTAGCGGTGAAGAGACCCAGTACTTC

d_call: TRBD1
clone_size: .
j_call: TRBJ2-7
v_call: TRBV6-5
cdr3_aa: CASSTGTVIAYEQYF
cdr3_nt: TGTGCCAGCAGTACAGGGACAGTCATTGCCTACGAGCAGTACTTC

d_call: .
clone_size: once
j_call: TRBJ1-2
v_call: TRBV5-6
cdr3_aa: CASSSRAVDYGYTF
cdr3_nt: TGTGCCAGCAGCTCCCGGGCAGTGGACTATGGCTACACCTTC

d_call: TRBD1
clone_size: .
j_call: TRBJ1-2
v_call: TRBV15
cdr3_aa: CATSREQGFYGYTF
cdr3_nt: TGTGCCACCAGCAGAGAACAGGGGTTTTATGGCTACACCTTC

d_call: .
clone_size: .
j_call: TRBJ2-5
v_call: TRBV7-9
cdr3_aa: CASSSLPGRPPISQYF
cdr3_nt: TGTGCCAGCAGCTCCCTCCCGGGACGGCCCCCGATCTCCCAGTACTTC

d_call: .
clone_size: .
j_call: TRBJ2-7
v_call: TRBV2
cdr3_aa: CASSFSSYEQYF
cdr3_nt: TGTGCCAGCAGTTTTAGCTCCTACGAGCAGTACTTC

d_call: TRBD1
clone_size: .
j_call: TRBJ2-1
v_call: TRBV5-1
cdr3_aa: CASSQGQGPQWEQFF
cdr3_nt: TGCGCCAGCAGCCAAGGACAGGGTCCACAATGGGAGCAGTTCTTC

d_call: .
clone_size: .
j_call: TRBJ1-3
v_call: TRBV30
cdr3_aa: CAGVNSGNTIYF
cdr3_nt: TGTGCCGGGGTAAACTCTGGAAACACCATATATTTT

d_call: .
clone_size: .
j_call: TRBJ2-5
v_call: TRBV19
cdr3_aa: CASSTQQDGETQYF
cdr3_nt: TGTGCCAGTAGTACACAGCAGGATGGAGAGACCCAGTACTTC

d_call: .
clone_size: .
j_call: TRBJ2-7
v_call: TRBV6-5
cdr3_aa: CASSYRAGDIYEQYF
cdr3_nt: TGTGCCAGCAGTTACCGGGCGGGGGACATCTACGAGCAGTACTTC

d_call: .
clone_size: .
j_call: TRBJ1-2
v_call: TRBV30
cdr3_aa: CAWSAYRDGYTF
cdr3_nt: TGTGCCTGGAGTGCCTACAGGGACGGCTACACCTTC

d_call: .
clone_size: .
j_call: TRBJ1-5
v_call: TRBV7-2
cdr3_aa: CASSFGGNQPQHF
cdr3_nt: TGTGCCAGCAGCTTCGGGGGAAATCAGCCCCAGCATTTT

d_call: .
clone_size: .
j_call: TRBJ2-2
v_call: TRBV6-5
cdr3_aa: CASGRVAGELFF
cdr3_nt: TGTGCCAGCGGCCGTGTGGCCGGGGAGCTGTTTTTT

d_call: .
clone_size: .
j_call: TRBJ2-1
v_call: TRBV25-1
cdr3_aa: CASSERGGGRTNEQFF
cdr3_nt: TGTGCCAGCAGTGAAAGAGGAGGGGGACGTACCAATGAGCAGTTCTTC

d_call: .
clone_size: few
j_call: TRBJ2-7
v_call: TRBV11-2
cdr3_aa: CASSLVGIYEQYF
cdr3_nt: TGTGCCAGCAGCTTAGTTGGTATCTACGAGCAGTACTTC

d_call: TRBD2
clone_size: .
j_call: TRBJ2-7
v_call: TRBV29-1
cdr3_aa: CSVDGAGGYEQYF
cdr3_nt: TGCAGCGTTGACGGAGCGGGGGGGTACGAGCAGTACTTC

d_call: TRBD2
clone_size: .
j_call: TRBJ2-3
v_call: TRBV7-6
cdr3_aa: CASSFDTSGVSTDTQYF
cdr3_nt: TGTGCCAGCAGCTTTGATACTAGCGGGGTGAGCACAGATACGCAGTATTTT

d_call: .
clone_size: .
j_call: TRBJ1-4
v_call: TRBV5-6
cdr3_aa: CASSLRQNEKLFF
cdr3_nt: TGTGCCAGCAGCTTGAGACAGAATGAAAAACTGTTTTTT

d_call: TRBD1
clone_size: .
j_call: TRBJ2-1
v_call: TRBV14
cdr3_aa: CASSPLGQYNEQFF
cdr3_nt: TGTGCCAGCAGCCCCCTGGGACAGTACAATGAGCAGTTCTTC

d_call: .
clone_size: .
j_call: TRBJ1-1
v_call: TRBV20-1
cdr3_aa: CSAREGIEAFF
cdr3_nt: TGCAGTGCTAGAGAGGGTATCGAAGCTTTCTTT

d_call: TRBD1
clone_size: .
j_call: TRBJ1-1
v_call: TRBV30
cdr3_aa: CAWSPPTGLNTEAFF
cdr3_nt: TGTGCCTGGAGTCCCCCGACAGGGCTGAACACTGAAGCTTTCTTT

d_call: .
clone_size: once
j_call: TRBJ1-1
v_call: TRBV25-1
cdr3_aa: CASSDARVRRQAFF
cdr3_nt: TGTGCCAGCAGTGATGCCCGAGTGAGGAGACAAGCTTTCTTT

d_call: .
clone_size: .
j_call: TRBJ1-5
v_call: TRBV29-1
cdr3_aa: CSVHPGPNQPQHF
cdr3_nt: TGCAGCGTTCATCCGGGGCCAAATCAGCCCCAGCATTTT

d_call: TRBD1
clone_size: .
j_call: TRBJ1-2
v_call: TRBV29-1
cdr3_aa: CSVLRGPRDGYTF
cdr3_nt: TGCAGCGTTCTGAGGGGGCCAAGGGATGGCTACACCTTC

d_call: .
clone_size: .
j_call: TRBJ1-2
v_call: TRBV7-9
cdr3_aa: CASSSDRLNYGYTF
cdr3_nt: TGTGCCAGCAGCTCCGACAGGCTTAACTATGGCTACACCTTC

d_call: TRBD1
clone_size: .
j_call: TRBJ2-6
v_call: TRBV5-1
cdr3_aa: CASSPVPGQGAGANVLTF
cdr3_nt: TGCGCCAGCAGCCCCGTCCCGGGACAGGGGGCTGGGGCCAACGTCCTGACTTTC

d_call: TRBD2
clone_size: .
j_call: TRBJ2-7
v_call: TRBV27
cdr3_aa: CASSSTSGAYEQYF
cdr3_nt: TGTGCCAGCAGTTCCACTAGCGGGGCCTACGAGCAGTACTTC

d_call: .
clone_size: .
j_call: TRBJ2-3
v_call: TRBV7-9
cdr3_aa: CASSLGSGTSTDTQYF
cdr3_nt: TGTGCCAGCAGCTTGGGCTCCGGGACGAGCACAGATACGCAGTATTTT

d_call: .
clone_size: .
j_call: TRBJ1-4
v_call: TRBV7-2
cdr3_aa: CASSPGGSNEKLFF
cdr3_nt: TGTGCCAGCAGCCCGGGAGGGTCTAATGAAAAACTGTTTTTT

d_call: .
clone_size: .
j_call: TRBJ2-7
v_call: TRBV6-6
cdr3_aa: CASSKYPEELYEQYF
cdr3_nt: TGTGCCAGCAGTAAGTATCCAGAGGAGCTCTACGAGCAGTACTTC

d_call: .
clone_size: .
j_call: TRBJ1-3
v_call: TRBV29-1
cdr3_aa: CSAMRQNRNTIYF
cdr3_nt: TGCAGCGCCATGAGACAGAATAGAAACACCATATATTTT

d_call: .
clone_size: .
j_call: TRBJ2-5
v_call: TRBV6-5
cdr3_aa: CASSYGVGPGETQYF
cdr3_nt: TGTGCCAGCAGTTACGGCGTAGGGCCCGGGGAGACCCAGTACTTC

d_call: .
clone_size: .
j_call: TRBJ2-3
v_call: TRBV9
cdr3_aa: CASSRRHRDTQYF
cdr3_nt: TGTGCCAGCAGTCGTAGGCACAGGGATACGCAGTATTTT

d_call: TRBD1
clone_size: few
j_call: TRBJ1-6
v_call: TRBV25-1
cdr3_aa: CASGIGTGGSPLHF
cdr3_nt: TGTGCCAGCGGTATAGGAACAGGGGGCTCACCCCTCCACTTT

d_call: .
clone_size: .
j_call: TRBJ2-4
v_call: TRBV30
cdr3_aa: CAWSATHRGVLAKNIQYF
cdr3_nt: TGTGCCTGGAGTGCTACTCACCGAGGGGTCCTAGCCAAAAACATTCAGTACTTC